One and the same sample provided the 29 T cell receptor beta chains below, sequenced in a study of breast tumors, draining lymph nodes, adjacent tissues. The lymph nodes were axillary draining lymph nodes from breast cancer patients. One entry per CDR3 protein, called by TCRdb with MiXCR from the multiplex PCR reads. This sample carries 190,000 or so distinct CDR3 sequences, roughly 29% of them seen once, and the ten largest clones take roughly 4%. The sequencing sample was made of axillary lymph node tissue. The receptors originated from a female donor with breast cancer. Some clones in this sample may be carry-over from other donors' samples.

This clonotype has ten or more counts. The rearrangement links TRBV20-1 to TRBJ2-1, with TRBD2 matching 7 bases. Germline V gene data show CDR1 as DFQATT and CDR2 as SNEGSKA (reference sequence). The V and J ends lost 2 bases and 3 bases, in that order; junction bases with no gene match: 10. This CDR3 region has 16 residues. The CDR3 DNA reads as TGCAGTGCTAGACGTCTAGCGGCTCCGGGCTACAATGAGCAGTTCTTC. Translated: CSARRLAAPGYNEQFF.

Worth noting for this clonotype: Germline and junction disagree at one end, which may indicate a read error. The chain links TRBV11-3 to TRBJ2-3; D call uncertain. The CDR3 runs 13 residues. Per germline, CDR1 SGHNT and CDR2 YENEEA. In DNA form, the CDR3 reads TGTGCCGGCAGCTTAGGTGTTACAGATACGCAGTATTTT. This translates into CAGSLGVTDTQYF. The full variable domain, in which reference TRBV11-3 and TRBJ2-3 provide the parts outside the CDR3, is EAGVVQSPRYKIIEKKQPVAFWCNPISGHNTLYWYLQNLGQGPELLIRYENEEAVDDSQLPKDRFSAERLKGVDSTLKIQPAELGDSAVYLCAGSLGVTDTQYFGPGTRLTVL.

The CDR3 sequence is CASSPRGIPSTDTQYF. For the CDR3, the DNA is TGTGCCAGCAGCCCCAGGGGGATCCCTAGCACAGATACGCAGTATTTT. The genes are TRBV6-5 and TRBJ2-3; TRBD1 agrees at 7 bases. The CDR3 spans 16 residues. Germline lookup yields CDR1 MNHEY and CDR2 SVGAGI. The J segment lost 0 bases and the V segment lost 6 bases, leaving 9 bases of the junction unmatched.

Sample share makes this clonotype medium-sized. V is TRBV29-1 and J is TRBJ2-7; 13 nucleotides align to TRBD2. Trimming cost V 5 bases and J 3 bases; bases outside gene matches: 7. CDR1 is SQVTM and CDR2 is ANQGSEA in the germline V gene. The CDR3 length is 15 residues. The CDR3 bases are TGCAGCGTTAACTTCCGGACTAGCGGGAGCTACGAGCAGTACTTC. This gives the protein CSVNFRTSGSYEQYF.

This chain uses TRBV6-4 with TRBJ1-1; D is possibly TRBD1 (5 bases). Between the trimmed V and J ends, which lost 6 bases and 11 bases, there was a span of 16 bases. This CDR3 is 12 amino acids long. In germline, CDR1 is MRHNA, CDR2 SNTAGT. The CDR3 is CASSTWDGKAFF. DNA for the CDR3: TGTGCCAGCAGCACCTGGGACGGCAAGGCTTTCTTT.

This clonotype was found once. This chain joins TRBV28 and TRBJ1-2; 9 bases line up with TRBD1. The CDR3 totals 17 residues. Looked up from germline, CDR1 is MDHEN and CDR2 is SYDVKM. J was trimmed by 5 bases and V by 1 base; bases with no gene match: 11. The CDR3, as DNA: TGTGCCAGCAGTTTATTGGGTGGACAGGGGAGAAGGTATGGCTACACCTTC. Protein: CASSLLGGQGRRYGYTF.

Here the CDR3 reads CATSRGAGQRTYGYTF. In DNA form, the CDR3 reads TGTGCCACCAGCCGAGGAGCGGGACAGAGAACCTATGGCTACACCTTC. V is TRBV15 and J is TRBJ1-2, with 7 bases lining up with TRBD1. The CDR3 consists of 16 residues. V gave up 5 bases and J gave up 4 bases; unmatched junction bases: 13. Germline V gives CDR1 LNHNV, CDR2 YYDKDF (reference sequence).

In this sample, this clonotype turned up many times. The V gene is TRBV12-3 or TRBV12-4, the J gene TRBJ2-1, with D possibly being TRBD2 (5 bases). V was trimmed by 7 bases and J by 0 bases, leaving 10 bases between them. The CDR3 sequence is 14 residues long. CDR3 bases: TGTGCCAGCACTCATGGAGGCTCCTACAATGAGCAGTTCTTC. This codes for CASTHGGSYNEQFF.

This clonotype has ten or more counts. This chain joins TRBV5-8 and TRBJ2-3; TRBD1 aligns across 10 bases. After removal of 4 bases from V and 3 bases from J, the junction contained 8 bases not matched to a gene. Germline lookup yields CDR1 SGHTS and CDR2 YDEGEE. CDR3 length: 16 amino acids. This chain's CDR3 is CASSAGQGIRTDTQYF. CDR3 in DNA: TGTGCCAGCAGCGCGGGACAGGGGATTAGAACAGATACGCAGTATTTT.

This clonotype was observed a handful of times. The chain is built from TRBV5-4 and TRBJ2-2; D not resolved. Germline loops: CDR1 SGHNT, CDR2 YYREEE (reference sequence). The germline V and J ends were trimmed by 2 bases and 6 bases, with 11 bases remaining between them. The CDR3 has 14 residues. CDR3 nucleotides: TGTGCCAGCAGCTTAAACCTTTCGCCCGGGGAGCTGTTTTTT. This codes for CASSLNLSPGELFF.

The chain recombines TRBV15 with TRBJ1-5; 7 bases align to TRBD1. The CDR3 is made up of 16 amino acids. The V gene end was trimmed by 1 base and the J gene end by 2 bases; junction bases not matched to a gene: 5. Germline values: CDR1 LNHNV, CDR2 YYDKDF (reference sequence). The CDR3 coding sequence is TGTGCCACCAGCAGAGTAGGCAGGGGGGGCAATCAGCCCCAGCATTTT. This sequence encodes CATSRVGRGGNQPQHF. Based on the CDR3 plus reference TRBV15 and TRBJ1-5, the full variable domain is DAMVIQNPRYQVTQFGKPVTLSCSQTLNHNVMYWYQQKSSQAPKLLFHYYDKDFNNEADTPDNFQSRRPNTSFCFLDIRSPGLGDTAMYLCATSRVGRGGNQPQHFGDGTRLSIL.

This clonotype was detected ten times or more. The V gene is TRBV7-2, the J gene TRBJ1-3; D not certain. The CDR3 totals 14 residues. V dropped 3 bases and J dropped 5 bases, with 11 bases sitting between them. Germline lookup yields CDR1 SGHTA and CDR2 FQGNSA. The CDR3 coding sequence is TGTGCCAGCAGCTTTGGAGATACTCGAAACACCATATATTTT. Protein sequence: CASSFGDTRNTIYF.

For this clonotype: The junction departs from the called germline gene at one end, perhaps through a read error. The rearrangement uses TRBV5-1 and TRBJ2-7; D not certain. Germline-derived CDR1 and CDR2 are SGHRS and YFSETQ. The CDR3 spans 12 residues. Here the CDR3 reads CTSSLERIEQYF. CDR3 DNA: TGCACCAGCAGCTTAGAACGAATCGAGCAGTACTTC.

This clonotype was seen at least ten times. This CDR3 reads CSARDRKLHF. CDR3 sequence (DNA): TGCAGTGCTAGAGATAGGAAACTCCACTTT. The V and J genes are TRBV20-1 and TRBJ1-6; D gene ambiguous. CDR3 length: 10 residues. The germline V and J ends were trimmed by 0 bases and 16 bases, with 7 bases remaining between them. Germline CDR1 is DFQATT and CDR2 is SNEGSKA (reference sequence).

This clonotype occurred many times. The chain joins TRBV19 to TRBJ1-5, with a possible D match to TRBD1 (6 bases). CDR3 length: 14 amino acids. CDR1 LNHDA and CDR2 SQIVND come from the germline V gene (reference sequence). Trimming removed 3 bases at V and 11 bases at J, with 17 bases between. CDR3 sequence reads: CASSMGGQRSTQHF. CDR3 bases: TGTGCCAGTAGTATGGGAGGACAGAGAAGTACCCAGCATTTT.

This clonotype came up a few times. J is TRBJ2-1 and V is TRBV27; D tentatively fits TRBD1 or TRBD2 (6 bases each). Per germline, CDR1 MNHEY and CDR2 SMNVEV (reference sequence). V gave up 5 bases and J gave up 7 bases, with 21 bases separating them. The CDR3 contains 16 residues. This CDR3 is CASSPLTAGEVNEQFF. Here the CDR3 DNA reads TGTGCCAGCAGTCCCTTAACGGCAGGGGAGGTAAATGAGCAGTTCTTC.

This clonotype was counted many times. V usage is TRBV7-2 and J usage is TRBJ2-1, with TRBD2 identical over 9 bases. There are 15 residues in the CDR3. Trimming at V came to 2 bases and at J to 5 bases, leaving 4 bases not matched to a gene. CDR1 and CDR2 from the germline V gene are SGHTA and FQGNSA. The CDR3 nucleotides read TGTGCCAGCAGCTTAAAGGCGGGAGGGAACAATGAGCAGTTCTTC. Translating gives CASSLKAGGNNEQFF.

This clonotype was counted a few times. One base away lies a much larger clone, so this may be a sequencing read error. The V gene is TRBV20-1, the J gene TRBJ1-2, with no clear D. The germline CDR1 and CDR2 sequences are DFQATT and SNEGSKA (reference sequence). The length of the CDR3 is 12 residues. Here the CDR3 reads CSASPSGYGYAF. The CDR3 nucleotides read TGCAGTGCTTCCCCCTCGGGCTATGGCTACGCCTTC.

A remark on this clonotype: A clone one base away is much larger, so this may be a read error. CDR3 in amino acids: CAGSNDGSYEQYF. CDR3 nucleotides: TGTGCCGGCAGTAATGATGGTTCCTACGAGCAGTACTTC. The chain uses TRBV28 and TRBJ2-7; no firm D call. The V gene's germline CDR1 is MDHEN and CDR2 SYDVKM. The CDR3 spans 13 residues.

This clonotype came up many times. This sequence joins TRBV20-1 and TRBJ2-7; a possible D gene is TRBD1 (8 bases). The CDR3 is made up of 17 amino acids. Germline V CDR1 and CDR2: DFQATT, SNEGSKA (reference sequence). Trimming cost V 0 bases and J 2 bases, with 20 bases left between them. The CDR3 loop reads CSARDWGGDRTAYEQYF. The CDR3 DNA is TGCAGTGCTAGAGATTGGGGGGGGGACAGGACGGCCTACGAGCAGTACTTC.

Comment on this clonotype: The germline gene is not matched at one end of the junction; a read error may be the cause. This chain connects TRBV12-3 or TRBV12-4 to TRBJ2-7, with D maybe TRBD1 (5 bases). The length of the CDR3 is 12 residues. The CDR3 sequence is CASSDRSYGQYF. CDR3 DNA sequence: TGTGCCAGCTCAGACAGATCCTACGGGCAGTACTTC.

Turning to this clonotype: This may arise from a read error, as a much more abundant clone is one base away. The rearrangement uses TRBV6-6 and TRBJ2-7; 8 bases line up with TRBD1. The V segment lost 5 bases and the J segment 4 bases; nucleotides outside the gene matches: 10. CDR1 and CDR2 (germline): MNHNY, SVGAGI (reference sequence). This CDR3 comprises 15 residues. The CDR3 nucleotides are TGTGCCAGCAGTCACCTGGACAGGGCGAGGTACGAGCAGTACTTC. Residues: CASSHLDRARYEQYF.

This clonotype showed up many times. The CDR3 protein is CSGTGGTGELFF. The CDR3 bases are TGCAGCGGGACAGGGGGTACCGGGGAGCTGTTTTTT. This chain joins TRBV20-1 and TRBJ2-2; TRBD1 matches at 11 bases. The CDR3 sequence is 12 residues long. Per the germline V gene, CDR1 is DFQATT and CDR2 is SNEGSKA (reference sequence).

With respect to this clonotype: An end of the junction differs from the germline gene, which may be a read error. V is TRBV7-9 and J is TRBJ1-5; 9 bases are a match to TRBD1. CDR1 is SEHNR, CDR2 FQNEAQ, per germline (reference sequence). The CDR3 length is 13 residues. The CDR3 reads CASSLAGTGIEHF. The CDR3 nucleotides are TGTGCCAGCAGCCTAGCCGGGACAGGGATTGAGCATTTT.

V gene TRBV7-9 combines with J gene TRBJ1-4; TRBD1 agrees at 7 bases. The J call is uncertain, as TRBJ1-1 better fits the DNA end. Germline CDR1 and CDR2: SEHNR and FQNEAQ (reference sequence). This CDR3 has 15 residues. The CDR3 here is CASSPPGAGGTEAFF. The CDR3 bases are TGTGCCAGCAGCCCCCCGGGGGCAGGGGGCACTGAAGCTTTCTTT.

This clonotype was seen many times. This rearrangement joins TRBV10-3 to TRBJ2-1; TRBD2 agrees at 8 bases. CDR3 size: 12 residues. After removal of 10 bases from V and 6 bases from J, the junction contained 5 bases not matched to a gene. Germline CDR1 is ENHRY and CDR2 is SYGVKD. This CDR3 is CATGLVGNEQFF. CDR3 nucleotides: TGTGCCACGGGACTAGTAGGCAATGAGCAGTTCTTC.

This chain uses TRBV6-5 with TRBJ2-5; 10 nucleotides line up with TRBD2. CDR1 and CDR2 from the germline V gene are MNHEY and SVGAGI. The CDR3 has 17 residues. V lost 0 bases and J lost 5; bases outside the gene matches: 9. DNA of the CDR3: TGTGCCAGCAGTTACTCGCTCACGGGACTAGCGTCGGAGACCCAGTACTTC. Translated, it gives CASSYSLTGLASETQYF.

V usage is TRBV28 and J usage is TRBJ1-1; 9 bases match TRBD1. Looked up from germline, CDR1 is MDHEN and CDR2 is SYDVKM. The V and J ends lost 4 bases and 1 base, in that order; junction bases with no gene match: 1. CDR3 size: 14 residues. This chain's CDR3 is CASSYRGQNTEAFF. Written as DNA, the CDR3 is TGTGCCAGCAGTTACAGGGGGCAGAACACTGAAGCTTTCTTT.

The J gene is TRBJ2-3, the V gene TRBV5-1; 11 nucleotides match TRBD2. The germline CDR1 and CDR2 sequences are SGHRS and YFSETQ. V lost 4 bases, J lost 5 bases, and 9 bases stayed unmatched. This CDR3 has 16 residues. CDR3 DNA sequence: TGCGCCAGCAGCATTACTAGCGGGGGTCATGGAGATACGCAGTATTTT. Amino acids: CASSITSGGHGDTQYF.